This T cell receptor (beta chain) was sequenced in a study of cytomegalovirus exposure and HLA in healthy donors (dated by TCRdb to between 2016 and 2019). The study in broad terms: According to an earlier analysis of 450 to 650 of the donors, 150 million to 200 million T cells yielded roughly 110 million unique TCR beta sequences and about 300 Gb of sequence data. An early release covering approximately 600 HLA-typed donors comprised about 300 gigabases of sequencing data and around 85 million unique TCR sequences. Among the approximately 420 genotyped donors, under 90% belonged to the genetic ancestry cluster associated with self-reported Caucasian donors. The aim of the study was to test whether cataloging public T cell receptors could identify signatures of past pathogen exposure. The study used immunosequencing to profile the T cell repertoires of approximately 640 subjects and linked those repertoires to cytomegalovirus serostatus. A separate validation cohort of approximately 120 different subjects was used in addition to the roughly 700-subject first cohort. The study combined high-throughput TCR immunosequencing, statistical association of individual TCRs with disease status, and machine learning to predict cytomegalovirus infection status. In a later analysis, previously published TCR beta repertoires from 550 to 700 donors were re-analyzed and high-resolution HLA genotyping was added so that TCR occurrence patterns could be studied. Rather than using new phenotypic data, the later analysis identified candidate immune exposures from TCR beta sequences and from how often those sequences occurred across donors. In an earlier analysis of 550 to 700 of the donors, high-throughput TCR beta sequencing was used to judge whether each TCR beta V gene segment behaved as functional or pseudogenic. Donor age, sex, ethnicity and CMV serostatus were compiled alongside the repertoire data. A later genetic analysis used genome-wide SNP genotypes for 398 of the 666 donors, treating that subset as a discovery cohort. All discovery cohort repertoires had been generated using a single sequencing platform. HLA typing included class I and class II loci at four-digit resolution. The number of typed donors differed by locus: about 620-640 for A, B, C, DRB1 and DQB1; 522 for DQA1; 606 for DPA1; and some 450 for DPB1. Because of strong linkage in the cohort, five DR-DQ haplotypes were treated as single units for association and clustering. Among about 370 genotyped donors of the cohort, an average of approximately 200,000 unique TCR beta nucleotide sequences was sequenced per donor, of which 15% to 20% were non-productive. What the authors observed across the whole study: According to a later analysis, most CMV-associated TCR beta chains appeared to be HLA-restricted, and the HLA associations seemed to be driven largely by CMV exposure. The classifier was reported to diagnose cytomegalovirus status with high specificity and sensitivity in both the original and validation cohorts. A further reported finding was that TCR beta sequences accurately predicted the HLA-A and HLA-B alleles for most subjects in the first cohort. Across donors, most TCR sequences were observed very rarely, whereas some public TCRs were present in many individuals. Specific HLA alleles were associated with over 15,000 TCR beta sequences at a false discovery rate of 0.05 in a later analysis. In a later analysis, HLA-associated TCR beta chains showed more clonal expansion and lower generation probabilities than non-associated chains that were equally common. V-gene and J-gene trimming of TCR beta chains was associated with a missense DCLRE1C variant in a later genetic analysis, and the association was replicated in an independent cohort. A few of the identified cytomegalovirus-associated TCR beta chains were confirmed in vitro to be specific for cytomegalovirus antigens. The study gave a list of about 160 TCR beta chains associated with cytomegalovirus. A cluster of highly shared sequence variants was judged likely to represent a technical artifact of the sequencing pipeline. Correlated functional status among segregating V segments might reflect linkage disequilibrium, but an unknown experimental factor could not be ruled out. Because the 87-base-pair reads could not distinguish some IMGT-functional V segments, including TRBV6-2 and TRBV6-3, those segments were excluded. Because HLA typing was unavailable for some donors at each locus, only the typed subset was used in association tests. According to a later analysis, TCR association rates differed among HLA loci, with DRB1 alleles showing the most associated TCRs and HLA-C alleles showing the fewest. According to a later genetic analysis, donors in an Asian-associated ancestry cluster had fewer N-insertions in productive TCRs than the approximately 630-donor mean. The authors suggested that the approach could potentially be generalized to other disease states and immunological phenotypes. Strong co-occurrence of HLA alleles, especially DR and DQ, made assigning TCR associations to individual alleles difficult. Only TCR beta chains were sequenced in this cohort, and the absence of alpha or paired-chain data limited detectable features. An earlier analysis of 587 of the donors showed that most TCR beta V segments appeared in productive rearrangements either about 87% or about 30% of the time, which broadly matched IMGT annotations. Presence/absence analyses assumed roughly uniform sequencing depth across donors, an assumption that may not hold. Because counts were too low, 15 or so rarely observed V segments, including chromosome 9 orphons, were excluded from the earlier analysis of under 650 of the donors. For the cohort, immune exposure information was limited to CMV serostatus. In a later analysis, several top co-occurrence clusters were reported to appear linked to parvovirus B19, influenza, CMV and Epstein-Barr virus.

On this clone: Its cognate antigen has yet to be identified. No much larger clone exists at a distance of one base, and base qualities are not known.

To prepare the library, the immunoSEQ multiplex PCR assay was applied. For the multiplex PCR, a mixture combining 60 forward primers for TCR Vbeta segments and 13 reverse primers for TCR Jbeta segments was used. The CDR3 region of rearranged TCR beta genes was amplified from genomic DNA with a multiplex PCR assay. Amplified TCR beta libraries were sequenced as 87-base-pair reads on the Illumina HiSeq System. In the original analysis: A later analysis counted 65 million to 90 million unique TCR beta chains across the 666 repertoires, and some 12 million of these chains were shared by at least two donors. A nearest-neighbor algorithm error-corrected the raw reads and collapsed the reads into unique sequences, merging closely related sequences to remove PCR and sequencing errors. To assign V, D and J gene segments, CDR3 sequences were aligned to IMGT reference sequences. Each retained sequence needed at least a six-nucleotide match to both a V gene segment and a J gene segment. Rearrangements were classified as productive when the CDR3 lacked stop codons and remained in frame with V and J, and all other rearrangements were classified as non-productive. CDR3 was defined by IMGT convention, running from the second conserved V-encoded cysteine to the conserved J-encoded phenylalanine. The earlier analysis of about 620 of the donors excluded sequences that lacked an unambiguous match to a single V gene segment. An earlier analysis of just under 600 of the donors called V segments functional above 56.7% productive rearrangements and segregating when the between-donor standard deviation exceeded 5%. A statistical classification framework was built for diagnosing cytomegalovirus status from the catalog of TCR beta chain sequences. V and J gene assignment, in a later analysis, came from comparing TCR nucleotide sequences with IMGT/GENE-DB human TR gene sequences. Using the TCRdist pipeline, a later analysis assigned CDR3 sequences along with most-parsimonious VDJ recombination scenarios. In a later analysis, each TCR beta chain was defined by its CDR3 amino acid sequence together with its V-gene family, and reads lacking a unique V-gene family were excluded. A later analysis removed 600 or so highly shared, low-generation-probability nucleotide sequences to deal with suspected cross-contamination and a sequencing artifact. In a later analysis, a clonal expansion index for each public chain was calculated from normalized within-repertoire ranks of inferred template counts. A later analysis computed generation probabilities with a VDJ recombination model fitted to out-of-frame rearrangements, and checked the results against IGoR. A later analysis scored TCR-TCR, TCR-HLA and TCR-CMV co-occurrence with hypergeometric tests, applying a repertoire-size bias correction to TCR pairs. False discovery rates were estimated in a later analysis by permuting HLA or CMV assignments 20 times. In a later analysis, co-occurring TCRs were grouped using DBSCAN, and TCRdist sequence similarity was added for clustering within HLA-allele-positive subsets. Co-occurrence clustering excluded repertoires with fewer than 30,000 or more than 120,000 public chains, plus five with anomalous nucleotide sharing. The immuneACCESS repertoire file appears here via TCRdb, limited to in-frame rearrangements. These files lack a portion of the clones; in checked studies, under half of the deficit traces to unresolved V genes, and the cause of the others is not known. V, J and clone size are those of that table, while D and trimming were read from the DNA. In this sample the table shows about 130,000 clones, about four fifths of which occur a single time. The ten most abundant clones make up 0.55% to 0.75% of the sample.

The cohort consisted of approximately 690 healthy bone marrow donors. All cohort members were sampled while nominally healthy, although unrecorded immune exposures were likely present. The donor was CMV seronegative and belonged to the group of 352 seronegative cohort members. A peripheral blood sample was provided by each donor, and peripheral blood mononuclear cells were used for TCR beta sequencing. Genomic DNA was extracted from the blood cell samples with the Qiagen DNeasy Blood Extraction Kit. V and J are truncated by 8 bases and 2 bases respectively, leaving an intervening sequence of 21 bases. CDR1 and CDR2 are drawn from the germline V gene: SGHVS, FQNEAQ. There are 17 amino acids in the CDR3, from cysteine to phenylalanine inclusive. Only the CDR3 portion is preserved as DNA: 51 bases, with reading frame beginning at the first base.

The TCR comes from a man in his late teens or twenties in good health and CMV-seronegative. Specimen: PBMCs. The chain is encoded by TRBV7-8 joined to TRBJ1-4, with a tentative D gene TRBD1 over 5 matching bases. This receptor has the CDR3 CASAPARVLATNEKLFF. The sequenced DNA is TGTGCCAGCGCCCCCGCCAGGGTCCTGGCCACTAATGAAAAACTGTTTTTT.